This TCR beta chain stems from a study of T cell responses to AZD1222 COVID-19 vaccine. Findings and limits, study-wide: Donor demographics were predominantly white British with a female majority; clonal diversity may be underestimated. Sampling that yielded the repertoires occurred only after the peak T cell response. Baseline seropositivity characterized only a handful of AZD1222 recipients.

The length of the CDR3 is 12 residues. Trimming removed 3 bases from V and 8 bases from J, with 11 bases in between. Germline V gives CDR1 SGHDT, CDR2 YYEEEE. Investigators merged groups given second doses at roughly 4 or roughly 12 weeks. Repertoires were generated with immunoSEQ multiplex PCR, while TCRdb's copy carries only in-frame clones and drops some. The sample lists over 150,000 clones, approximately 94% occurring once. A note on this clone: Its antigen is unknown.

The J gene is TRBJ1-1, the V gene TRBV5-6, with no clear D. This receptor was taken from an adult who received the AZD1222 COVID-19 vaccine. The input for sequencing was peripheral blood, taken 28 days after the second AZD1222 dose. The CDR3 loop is CASSYPGSEAFF. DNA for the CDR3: TGTGCCAGCAGCTACCCGGGATCGGAAGCTTTCTTT.